This record concerns one T cell receptor beta chain sequence. What it binds is not known. These data belong to a study of long-term antiretroviral therapy in people with HIV. Whole-study results and caveats: Relative to control repertoires, HIV repertoires exhibited narrower CDR3 length ranges.

With survey level as its setting, the immunoSEQ assay was v3.0. Only in-frame clones appear in the TCRdb table, and some are missing; sequencing was by immunoSEQ multiplex PCR. Of tens of thousands of clones detected, around 83% appear once; the ten largest clones hold roughly 5%. Specimens carried roughly 0.95-11 million cryopreserved PBMC before DNA extraction. The CDR3 extends over 14 amino acids. Germline CDR1 and CDR2: LNHDA and SQIVND (reference sequence). V lost 7 bases and J lost 0, with 10 bases in between. The chain uses TRBV19 and TRBJ2-1; maybe TRBD2 (5 bases). The source material was unsorted PBMCs, sampled 0.7 years before starting antiretroviral therapy. This TCR came from a young man with HIV. CDR3 DNA sequence: TGTGCCAGTAAAAGTGGGAGCTCCTACAATGAGCAGTTCTTC. Encoded protein: CASKSGSSYNEQFF.